A selection of T cell receptor beta chains follows, all from one sample in a study of shared clonotypes between healthy human individuals. The protocol was immunoSEQ multiplex PCR, while the TCRdb copy is restricted to in-frame clones and leaves out a portion. Found here are around 1,000,000 clones, 60% to 85% of them singletons; the top ten hold about 0.89%. Specimen: memory CD4+ T cells from PBMCs. All receptors come from a man aged 18 to 30 in good health. Some clones in this sample may be carry-over from other donors' samples. Each CDR3 is given with its conserved first and last residue. The D gene is left open where the match is weak. The listing skips clone size in some rows; elsewhere it reads once, few, many or a size class.

>TRBJ2-7|-|-|TRBV20-1
CSATRAPEQYF
TGCAGTGCTACGCGGGCGCCAGAGCAGTACTTC
>TRBJ1-2|-|-|TRBV15
CATTPLGLNYGYTF
TGTGCCACCACCCCTCTGGGTCTCAACTATGGCTACACCTTC
>TRBJ2-2|-|-|TRBV11-2
CASTATQGKGGELFF
TGTGCCAGCACCGCCACACAGGGAAAGGGCGGGGAGCTGTTTTTT
>TRBJ2-7|TRBD2|-|TRBV18
CASSPLAGVPYEQYF
TGTGCCAGCTCGCCGCTAGCGGGAGTCCCCTACGAGCAGTACTTC
>TRBJ2-3|TRBD2|once|TRBV7-8
CASSLAGAADTQYF
TGTGCCAGCAGCCTAGCGGGAGCAGCAGATACGCAGTATTTT
>TRBJ2-7|TRBD2|-|TRBV18
CASSPSGSEQYF
TGTGCCAGCTCACCTAGCGGGAGCGAGCAGTACTTC
>TRBJ2-7|-|-|TRBV9
CASSSRGSSYEQYF
TGTGCCAGCAGCTCCCGAGGGAGCTCCTACGAGCAGTACTTC
>TRBJ1-5|TRBD1|-|TRBV30
CAWEGTGGRMPQHF
TGTGCCTGGGAGGGGACAGGGGGAAGAATGCCCCAGCATTTT
>TRBJ1-4|-|-|TRBV30
CAWSPQATNEKLFF
TGTGCCTGGAGTCCGCAGGCAACTAATGAAAAACTGTTTTTT
>TRBJ2-5|-|many|TRBV29-1
CSARDNQETQYF
TGCAGCGCCCGGGACAACCAAGAGACCCAGTACTTC
>TRBJ1-4|-|few|TRBV5-8
CASSLEILATNEKLFF
TGTGCCAGCAGCTTGGAAATCCTCGCAACTAATGAAAAACTGTTTTTT
>TRBJ2-3|-|-|TRBV5-1
CASSPTGKSTDTQYF
TGCGCCAGCAGCCCTACAGGGAAAAGCACAGATACGCAGTATTTT
>TRBJ1-2|-|-|TRBV28
CASSFRAGHGYTF
TGTGCCAGCAGTTTTCGGGCAGGCCATGGCTACACCTTC
>TRBJ2-4|-|-|TRBV19
CASTPGELAAKNIQYF
TGTGCCAGTACCCCGGGGGAGCTAGCCGCCAAAAACATTCAGTACTTC
>TRBJ1-5|-|-|TRBV7-8
CASGMQGNQPQHF
TGTGCCAGCGGAATGCAGGGGAATCAGCCCCAGCATTTT
>TRBJ1-1|-|-|TRBV11-2
CASSSSTGNTEAFF
TGTGCCAGCAGCTCCTCAACAGGGAACACTGAAGCTTTCTTT
>TRBJ2-7|-|few|TRBV5-6
CASSLYSPYEQYF
TGTGCCAGCAGCTTGTATAGTCCCTACGAGCAGTACTTC
>TRBJ1-1|-|few|TRBV30
CAWSVDRISEAFF
TGTGCCTGGAGTGTAGACAGAATCTCTGAAGCTTTCTTT
>TRBJ2-7|-|-|TRBV6-5
CAIRGTGDFYEQYF
TGTGCCATTAGAGGAACGGGTGACTTCTACGAGCAGTACTTC
>TRBJ1-1|TRBD1|-|TRBV4-1
CASSPRGDRGTEAFF
TGCGCCAGCAGCCCACGGGGGGACAGGGGGACTGAAGCTTTCTTT
>TRBJ1-2|-|-|TRBV18
CASSPGQTYGYTF
TGTGCCAGCTCACCCGGACAGACCTATGGCTACACCTTC
>TRBJ1-4|TRBD1|-|TRBV28
CASSLQGATNEKLFF
TGTGCCAGCAGTTTGCAGGGGGCAACTAATGAAAAACTGTTTTTT
>TRBJ2-7|TRBD1|-|TRBV2
CASSGTGVYEQYF
TGTGCCAGCAGCGGGACAGGGGTATACGAGCAGTACTTC
>TRBJ1-5|-|-|TRBV18
CASSPVDQPQHF
TGTGCCAGCTCACCAGTGGATCAGCCCCAGCATTTT
>TRBJ1-1|-|-|TRBV7-8
CASSSSRLKAFF
TGTGCCAGCAGCTCCAGTCGTCTTAAAGCTTTCTTT
>TRBJ1-2|TRBD1|-|TRBV28
CASSLDRGFYGYTF
TGTGCCAGCAGTTTGGACAGGGGCTTCTATGGCTACACCTTC
>TRBJ2-3|-|-|TRBV5-1
CASSLESLYTDTQYF
TGCGCCAGCAGCTTGGAGTCCCTCTACACAGATACGCAGTATTTT
>TRBJ2-7|TRBD1|-|TRBV7-2
CASSFWQGAYEQYF
TGTGCCAGCAGCTTCTGGCAGGGGGCATACGAGCAGTACTTC
>TRBJ1-2|-|-|TRBV9
CASSSEGQGTTILYGYTF
TGTGCCAGCAGCTCAGAGGGGCAGGGGACAACCATCCTCTATGGCTACACCTTC
>TRBJ1-3|-|-|TRBV28
CASSLRAGNTIYF
TGTGCCAGCAGTTTGAGAGCTGGAAACACCATATATTTT
>TRBJ2-5|-|-|TRBV7-3
CASSAPGEETQYF
TGTGCCAGCAGCGCCCCGGGGGAAGAGACCCAGTACTTC
>TRBJ2-1|-|-|TRBV28
CASSLFGDHNEQFF
TGTGCCAGCAGTTTATTCGGCGACCACAATGAGCAGTTCTTC
>TRBJ2-1|TRBD2|-|TRBV5-1
CASSGGSTANEQFF
TGCGCCAGCAGCGGCGGGAGTACGGCCAATGAGCAGTTCTTC
>TRBJ1-5|TRBD1|-|TRBV6-1
CASSERTGSNQPQHF
TGTGCCAGCAGTGAAAGGACAGGTAGCAATCAGCCCCAGCATTTT
>TRBJ1-1|-|-|TRBV28
CASRLRFEAFF
TGTGCCAGCAGGTTACGGTTTGAAGCTTTCTTT
>TRBJ1-1|-|-|TRBV6-1
CASRPLGTEAFF
TGTGCCAGCAGGCCCTTGGGGACTGAAGCTTTCTTT
>TRBJ2-3|-|-|TRBV27
CASSFLLGGGTDTQYF
TGTGCCAGCAGTTTCTTACTCGGTGGGGGAACAGATACGCAGTATTTT
>TRBJ2-5|-|-|TRBV5-1
CASANWGPGETQYF
TGCGCCAGCGCCAATTGGGGACCTGGAGAGACCCAGTACTTC
>TRBJ2-6|-|-|TRBV13
CASSPDRHLSGANVLTF
TGTGCCAGCAGCCCAGACCGACACCTCTCTGGGGCCAACGTCCTGACTTTC
>TRBJ2-7|-|once|TRBV6-1
CASRRSPSDGEQYF
TGTGCCAGCAGGAGGTCGCCTTCTGATGGGGAGCAGTACTTC
>TRBJ2-2|TRBD1|-|TRBV6-5
CASSYQTGVTGELFF
TGTGCCAGCAGTTACCAGACAGGGGTCACCGGGGAGCTGTTTTTT
>TRBJ2-2|-|-|TRBV30
CAWSVQVAGELFF
TGTGCCTGGAGTGTCCAAGTCGCCGGGGAGCTGTTTTTT
>TRBJ1-5|TRBD1|-|TRBV7-2
CASRKGTGSNQPQHF
TGTGCCAGCAGGAAAGGGACAGGGAGTAATCAGCCCCAGCATTTT
>TRBJ2-3|TRBD1|-|TRBV2
CASRDRVSTDTQYF
TGTGCCAGCAGGGACAGGGTTAGCACAGATACGCAGTATTTT
>TRBJ2-1|-|-|TRBV7-9
CASSAGVFNEQFF
TGTGCCAGCAGCGCCGGGGTTTTCAATGAGCAGTTCTTC
>TRBJ2-1|TRBD2|-|TRBV5-1
CASSEREGGEQFF
TGCGCCAGCAGCGAGCGGGAGGGCGGTGAGCAGTTCTTC
>TRBJ2-3|TRBD1|-|TRBV7-3
CASSFTGGRTDTQYF
TGTGCCAGCAGTTTCACAGGGGGTCGCACAGATACGCAGTATTTT
>TRBJ2-7|TRBD1|-|TRBV7-2
CASSPDRGRYEQYF
TGTGCCAGCAGCCCGGACAGGGGGCGATACGAGCAGTACTTC
>TRBJ1-2|-|-|TRBV7-2
CASSLAPVGGANYGYTF
TGTGCCAGCAGCTTAGCGCCCGTGGGGGGAGCTAACTATGGCTACACCTTC
>TRBJ2-3|-|-|TRBV25-1
CASSEPMDTDTQYF
TGTGCCAGCAGTGAACCCATGGACACAGATACGCAGTATTTT
>TRBJ2-4|-|once|TRBV28
CASNKRGGLAKNIQYF
TGTGCCAGCAATAAAAGGGGGGGCTTAGCCAAAAACATTCAGTACTTC
>TRBJ2-5|-|-|TRBV5-1
CASTGADSLAQYF
TGCGCCAGCACAGGGGCCGATTCGTTGGCCCAGTACTTC
>TRBJ2-7|-|-|TRBV5-1
CASRLQGTYEQYF
TGCGCCAGCAGGCTTCAGGGGACCTACGAGCAGTACTTC